Sequencing of this T cell receptor beta chain was carried out in a study of cytomegalovirus exposure and HLA in healthy donors. The V gene's germline CDR1 is SGHAT and CDR2 FQNNGV. This CDR3 spans 16 amino acids. The V and J ends lost 5 bases and 4 bases, in that order; junction bases with no gene match: 11. This clone has only one observation. PCR primers comprised 60 Vbeta and 13 Jbeta primers. Per the authors' pipeline: Later, 65 million to 90 million unique TCR beta chains were counted in an analysis, and approximately 9.9 million of them were shared. The method was immunoSEQ multiplex PCR; TCRdb's version includes in-frame clones alone and lacks a portion of them. V and J calls and clone size are given by that table; D and trimming were obtained from the DNA. The repertoire holds 130,000 to 150,000 clones, with around 82% as singletons.

Specimen: PBMCs. The V call is TRBV11-2, the J call TRBJ2-7; 10 bases agree with TRBD1. The TCR was taken from a woman aged 18-29 years in good health and CMV-seropositive. The CDR3 bases are TGTGCCAGCAGCACCTTGGGACAGGGGATGAGGTACGAGCAGTACTTC. Translating gives CASSTLGQGMRYEQYF.